The source of this T cell receptor beta chain is a study of OX40 agonist ivuxolimab in advanced cancers. About the full investigation: Ivuxolimab was an agonistic, fully human IgG2 monoclonal antibody directed against OX40 (CD134), a costimulatory receptor. Intravenous ivuxolimab was administered to patients every 2 weeks at six dose levels: 0.01, 0.1, 0.3, 1.5, 3 and 10 mg/kg. Among the approximately 50 dose-escalation patients, about 20 had hepatocellular carcinoma, approximately 15 melanoma, 9 renal cell carcinoma and 9 head and neck cancer. In the dose-escalation cohort, 65% to 85% of patients were male, and the mean age was approximately 60 years with a range of roughly 20 to 80. Patients were allowed to have had prior anti-PD-1, anti-PD-L1 or anti-CTLA-4 therapy, and around 43% of the dose-escalation patients had been treated with checkpoint inhibitors. Partial responses occurred in three dose-escalation patients, of whom one had hepatocellular carcinoma and two had cutaneous melanoma. The purpose of peripheral TCRbeta sequencing was to test whether ivuxolimab changed TCR sequence diversity and led to clonal T-cell expansion. The paper reports the monotherapy dose-escalation portion (N = 52 patients) of the phase I ivuxolimab trial.

Overall study results and their limits: The antigen specificity of the clonally expanded peripheral T cells was not determined. Partial responders in the 0.1-3.0 mg/kg groups had among the lowest normalized peripheral clonal expansion, especially among CD8+ T cells. Clonal expansion of both CD4+ and CD8+ blood T cells was observed from baseline to week 6 at doses 0.1 to 3.0 mg/kg. Low levels of normalized T-cell clonal expansion were also shown by some nonresponding patients. After ivuxolimab, expanded clones were on average more numerous among CD8+ T cells than among CD4+ T cells.

For sequencing of the TCRbeta CDR3 region, genomic DNA was extracted from the sorted cells. TCRbeta CDR3 regions were sequenced using the immunoSEQ Assay. TCRdb holds this immuneACCESS table with in-frame rearrangements only. Some clones are missing; in checked studies, unresolved V genes explain under half, and the rest has no known cause. Across this sample there are roughly 52,000 clones, with almost 85% seen only once. The ten largest clonotypes hold 0.95% to 1.5% of the sample. On this clone: Its antigen is not yet known. Per-nucleotide qualities are absent, and no much larger clonotype sits a single base away.

Patients with autoimmune disease history or receiving systemic immunosuppression were excluded from the trial. In every dose cohort, peripheral blood was drawn for TCR sequencing at baseline, cycle 4 day 1, and cycle 7 day 1. The samples were taken from a phase I, first-in-human, multicenter, open-label dose-escalation trial of ivuxolimab. Adults with locally advanced or metastatic melanoma, renal cell, hepatocellular, or head and neck squamous cell carcinoma were enrolled in the trial. Before TCR sequencing, CD4+ T cells and CD8+ T cells from peripheral blood were sorted into separate populations. The origin of this receptor is an adult with an advanced solid tumor such as melanoma, head and neck, liver or kidney cancer. The specimen comprised CD4+ or CD8+ T cells sorted from blood, sampled in a trial of the OX40 agonist ivuxolimab.

The DNA reads TGCAGCATCCTTACCAGGGCGCAGGGAGGAGAGCAGTACTTC. Its translation is CSILTRAQGGEQYF. The chain joins TRBV29-1 to TRBJ2-7; TRBD2 is a weak D gene call, 6 bases matching. The germline V gene yields SQVTM for CDR1 and ANQGSEA for CDR2. From cysteine to phenylalanine, the CDR3 is 14 amino acids long. Of all the DNA, just the CDR3 is kept, 42 bases in frame from base 1. Relative to germline, V is 8 bases shorter and J is 7 bases shorter, with 24 bases between their ends.